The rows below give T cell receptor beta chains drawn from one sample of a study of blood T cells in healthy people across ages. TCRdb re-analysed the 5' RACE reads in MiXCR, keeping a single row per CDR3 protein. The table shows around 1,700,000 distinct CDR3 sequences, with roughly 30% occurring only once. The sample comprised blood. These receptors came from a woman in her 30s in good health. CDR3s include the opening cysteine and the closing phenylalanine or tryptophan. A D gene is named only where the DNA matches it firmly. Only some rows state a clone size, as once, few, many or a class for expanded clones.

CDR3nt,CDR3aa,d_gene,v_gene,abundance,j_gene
TGTGCCAGCAGCCCCCTGGGAAGTGCCCGCTACGAGCAGTACTTC,CASSPLGSARYEQYF,NA,TRBV14,NA,TRBJ2-7
TGTGCCAGCAGTTTATCGGGGACAGGGTACCATGAGCAGTTCTTC,CASSLSGTGYHEQFF,TRBD1,TRBV12-3/TRBV12-4,few,TRBJ2-1
TGCGCCAGCAGCTTGCCAGGGTTCTCCTACGAGCAGTACTTC,CASSLPGFSYEQYF,NA,TRBV5-1,NA,TRBJ2-7
TGTGCCAGCACCCACGGCGGGTCTACCTACAATGAGCAGTTCTTC,CASTHGGSTYNEQFF,NA,TRBV12-3/TRBV12-4,few,TRBJ2-1
TGTGCCAGCCGGACTACTTGGTCCTACGAGCAGTACTTC,CASRTTWSYEQYF,NA,TRBV6-2/TRBV6-3,NA,TRBJ2-7
TGTGCCAGCACAGCCTGGGGGGCCGCCACGCAAGAGGCCCAGTACTTC,CASTAWGAATQEAQYF,NA,TRBV7-2,NA,TRBJ2-5
TGCAGTGCTAGACTCGTCTCTACTAATGGCTACACCTTC,CSARLVSTNGYTF,NA,TRBV20-1,NA,TRBJ1-2
TGTGCCAGCAGCTTGGCGTGGGGTCAATTCCGCGAGCAGTACTTC,CASSLAWGQFREQYF,NA,TRBV5-5,NA,TRBJ2-7
TGCGCCAGCAGGGAGGGGGCTAATGAGCAGTTCTTC,CASREGANEQFF,NA,TRBV5-1,many,TRBJ2-1
TGCAGTGCTAGGGATAGCGGGAGATCAGGGCACAATGAGCAGTTCTTC,CSARDSGRSGHNEQFF,TRBD2,TRBV20-1,NA,TRBJ2-1
TGTGCCAGCAGTACAACCGGGACAGGGGAGAACTATGGCTACACCTTC,CASSTTGTGENYGYTF,TRBD1,TRBV12-3/TRBV12-4,NA,TRBJ1-2
TGTGCCAGCAGCTTTAGTAATAGCAATCAGCCCCAGCATTTT,CASSFSNSNQPQHF,NA,TRBV12-3/TRBV12-4,few,TRBJ1-5
TGCAGTGCTAGCTTGCGGGGGGGGCTTTACGAGCAGTACTTC,CSASLRGGLYEQYF,TRBD2,TRBV20-1,few,TRBJ2-7
TGTGCCAGCAGAGGACAGGGTGAGGAAGAGACCCAGTACTTC,CASRGQGEEETQYF,TRBD1,TRBV5-6,few,TRBJ2-5
TGCGCCAGCAGCTTGGGGGCAGGGTCCCGCTACGAGCAGTACTTC,CASSLGAGSRYEQYF,NA,TRBV5-1,many,TRBJ2-7
TGTGCCAGCAGTAATTGGGGACAGACTTACGAGCAGTACTTC,CASSNWGQTYEQYF,TRBD1,TRBV25-1,few,TRBJ2-7
TGCAGTGCCCCCGTGCCGGGGGCGTTGGACACCGGGGAGCTGTTTTTT,CSAPVPGALDTGELFF,NA,TRBV20-1,NA,TRBJ2-2
TGCAGTGCTAGAGATCTGGACAGGCCCATGAGCTACACCTTC,CSARDLDRPMSYTF,TRBD1,TRBV20-1,NA,TRBJ1-2
TGCGCCAGCAGTGGGGGACTAGCGGGAGACTTGTTCGAGCAGTACTTC,CASSGGLAGDLFEQYF,TRBD2,TRBV10-2,many,TRBJ2-7
TGTGCCAGCGTCCCTCAGGGGCCTATTAACATTCAGTACTTC,CASVPQGPINIQYF,NA,TRBV2,NA,TRBJ2-4
TGTGCCAGCAGCTCACAAACGGGACTAGCGGGATTCTACGAGCAGTACTTC,CASSSQTGLAGFYEQYF,TRBD2,TRBV7-6,many,TRBJ2-7
TGTGCCAGCAGTAAGGACCTAGCGGGTGAGCAGTACTTC,CASSKDLAGEQYF,TRBD2,TRBV27,few,TRBJ2-4
TGTGCCAGCAGCTCCCCCGGGACAGGGATTAACACTGAAGCTTTCTTT,CASSSPGTGINTEAFF,TRBD1,TRBV6-6,few,TRBJ1-1
TGTGCCAGCAGCTCTGACCAACAAGTGGGGGCTCTCGAGCAGTACTTC,CASSSDQQVGALEQYF,NA,TRBV7-2,NA,TRBJ2-7
TGCGCCAGCAGCCAAGAAACCCAGGGGGCGGGGGAGCAGTACTTC,CASSQETQGAGEQYF,TRBD1,TRBV4-1,few,TRBJ2-7
TGTGCCAGCAGAGTAGGGGGGACATTGGATACGCAGTATTTT,CASRVGGTLDTQYF,NA,TRBV6-2/TRBV6-3,few,TRBJ2-3
TGTGCCAGCAGAGACAGGGCCGCCGAGCAGTACTTC,CASRDRAAEQYF,TRBD1,TRBV6-4,few,TRBJ2-7
TGTGCCAGCAGCCCGGACACAGTCAGGGGGACCCAGTACTTC,CASSPDTVRGTQYF,NA,TRBV7-2,many,TRBJ2-5
TGTGCCAGCAGTTTAAACTCCCAAACTAGGTTTTTGGGAGATACGCAGTATTTT,CASSLNSQTRFLGDTQYF,NA,TRBV28,NA,TRBJ2-3
TGCGCCAGCAGCCGGACAGGGGCGGCCCAGGACACTGAAGCTTTCTTT,CASSRTGAAQDTEAFF,TRBD1,TRBV5-1,NA,TRBJ1-1
TGTGCCAGCACCACACCGGGACAGGGCATCTACGAGCAGTACTTC,CASTTPGQGIYEQYF,TRBD1,TRBV6-5,few,TRBJ2-7
TGTGCCAGCAGTTACAGAGAGGGTGAAAAACTGTTTTTT,CASSYREGEKLFF,NA,TRBV28,NA,TRBJ1-4
TGTGCAAGTCGCTTAGCGCGCTACAGGGCCCACGAGCAGTACTTC,CASRLARYRAHEQYF,NA,TRBV12-2,few,TRBJ2-7
TGTGCCAGCAGCTTAGTGGCAGGTTCTACGAACAATGAGCAGTTCTTC,CASSLVAGSTNNEQFF,NA,TRBV7-2,NA,TRBJ2-1
TGCAGCGCGCGGGACCCCCTGAGATACGAGCAGTACTTC,CSARDPLRYEQYF,NA,TRBV29-1,many,TRBJ2-7
TGCGCCAGCCGGAATACTAACTACGAGCAGTACTTC,CASRNTNYEQYF,NA,TRBV5-1,few,TRBJ2-7
TGTGCCAGCAGCTTAATTAGCGGGAACGACTTCTACGAGCAGTACTTC,CASSLISGNDFYEQYF,TRBD2,TRBV7-2,NA,TRBJ2-7
TGTGCCAGCAGTCGAGGGACTAGCGGGGGGGCCGGTGAGCAGTTCTTC,CASSRGTSGGAGEQFF,TRBD2,TRBV12-3/TRBV12-4,NA,TRBJ2-1
TGTGCCAGCCGGGGAGGGTGGGGTTCGGAGGAGACCCAGTACTTC,CASRGGWGSEETQYF,TRBD2,TRBV3-1,few,TRBJ2-5
TGTGCCAGCAGTGAAAGCGGACGGTTTAATTCACCCCTCCACTTT,CASSESGRFNSPLHF,NA,TRBV6-1,few,TRBJ1-6
TGCAGCGTTGAAACGGGAGGGCGCACAGATACGCAGTATTTT,CSVETGGRTDTQYF,TRBD2,TRBV29-1,NA,TRBJ2-3